These 8 T cell receptor beta chains share one sample of origin, sequenced in a study of T cells in Graves' hyperthyroidism and ophthalmopathy. It was RNA transcripts that yielded the amplified TCR beta CDR3 regions. First-round RT-PCR with HTBI primers amplified the TCR CDR3 region. TCRdb used MiXCR to reprocess the multiplex PCR reads, holding one entry per CDR3 protein. The sample consists of approximately 300,000 distinct CDR3 sequences, about a sixth of them appearing once. Sample: blood. Source of these receptors: a woman aged 55-69 years with Graves' ophthalmopathy.

This clonotype was observed many times. Here the CDR3 reads CASSYSGSAEQYF. DNA for the CDR3: TGTGCCAGCAGTTACAGCGGGAGTGCCGAGCAGTACTTC. This chain joins TRBV27 and TRBJ2-7, with 8 bases that match TRBD2. Germline V lookup: CDR1 MNHEY, CDR2 SMNVEV (reference sequence). The trim removed 4 bases at V and 6 bases at J, leaving 5 bases unmatched. The CDR3 is 13 residues long.

The CDR3 sequence: CASSVEGQHSAGGYTF. Written as DNA, the CDR3 is TGTGCCAGCAGCGTAGAGGGACAGCATTCGGCCGGCGGCTACACCTTC. The V call is TRBV9, the J call TRBJ1-2, with TRBD1 matching over 7 bases. The CDR3 sequence is 16 residues long. Germline V gene data show CDR1 as SGDLS and CDR2 as YYNGEE. The J segment lost 8 bases and the V segment lost 0 bases, leaving 13 bases of the junction unmatched.

This chain connects TRBV18 to TRBJ1-1; D is possibly TRBD1 (5 bases). The ends were cut back, 4 bases at V and 3 bases at J, with 18 bases in the middle. Per the germline V gene, CDR1 is KGHSH and CDR2 is LQKENI. This CDR3 spans 16 amino acids. DNA for the CDR3: TGTGCCAGCTCACTCCGCGGGGGAAGCGGGTACACTGAAGCTTTCTTT. Translated, it gives CASSLRGGSGYTEAFF.

The chain employs TRBV15 and TRBJ1-2; maybe TRBD1 (6 bases). The CDR3 consists of 15 residues. The germline V gene encodes CDR1 LNHNV and CDR2 YYDKDF (reference sequence). Trimming pared 3 bases from V and 4 bases from J, leaving 15 bases between. The CDR3 nucleotides are TGTGCCACCAGCAGGACCCAGGGGCCAGCCTATGGCTACACCTTC. Protein sequence: CATSRTQGPAYGYTF.

With respect to this clonotype: The conserved final phenylalanine or tryptophan is absent from the CDR3, which likely points to a read error. The chain recombines TRBV7-3 with TRBJ2-2; unclear D gene. This CDR3 contains 13 residues. Germline lookup yields CDR1 SGHTA and CDR2 FQGTGA. V lost 6 bases, J lost 1 base, and 6 bases lay in between. The CDR3 bases are TGTGCCAGCAGTCTAGGGAACACCGGGGAGCTGTTTCTT. It codes for CASSLGNTGELFL.

This clonotype was detected ten times or more. This chain joins TRBV20-1 and TRBJ2-7; tentatively, D is TRBD2 (7 bases). The V gene's germline CDR1 is DFQATT and CDR2 SNEGSKA (reference sequence). The V end lost 6 bases, the J end lost 3 bases, and 15 bases lay between the germline ends. The CDR3 is made up of 13 amino acids. The CDR3 coding sequence is TGCAGTGCCCGAGACGGGGGGCTCTACGAGCAGTACTTC. It is translated as CSARDGGLYEQYF.

The table lists this clonotype with many counts. V gene TRBV20-1 combines with J gene TRBJ2-2; D tentatively fits TRBD1 or TRBD2 (5 bases each). In germline, CDR1 is DFQATT, CDR2 SNEGSKA (reference sequence). The CDR3 is 15 residues long. Deletions cut 3 bases from V and 2 bases from J, with 13 bases between. CDR3 residues: CSASVGGGNTGELFF. In DNA, the CDR3 is TGCAGTGCTAGCGTTGGGGGTGGCAACACCGGGGAGCTGTTTTTT.

Of note for this clonotype: This clone may be a read error of a much larger clone one base away. This rearrangement joins TRBV2 to TRBJ2-5, with D possibly called TRBD1 or TRBD2 (5 bases each). This CDR3 region has 13 residues. Germline CDR1 SNHLY, CDR2 FYNNEI. CDR3 protein: CASKRDLQEAQYF. The CDR3 region has the DNA TGTGCCAGCAAGAGGGACCTCCAAGAGGCCCAGTACTTC.